A single sample gave rise to the 20 T cell receptor beta chains below, sequenced in a study of identifying expanded T cells in peripheral blood. The assay was immunoSEQ multiplex PCR, and TCRdb's table has in-frame clones only and misses some. The data show some 120,000 clones, approximately 84% seen once. Input material: blood. The receptors come from a person between 18 and 75 years old in good health.

The sample holds one count of this clone. This chain uses TRBV7-2 with TRBJ1-2; 8 nucleotides line up with TRBD1. Trimming at V came to 2 bases and at J to 3 bases, leaving 2 bases not matched to a gene. Germline CDR1 is SGHTA and CDR2 is FQGNSA. The CDR3 length is 14 residues. The CDR3 nucleotides are TGTGCCAGCAGCTTACAGGGGGCAGACTATGGCTACACCTTC. It yields the protein CASSLQGADYGYTF. The complete variable domain, with remaining parts taken from reference TRBV7-2 and TRBJ1-2, reads GAGVSQSPSNKVTEKGKDVELRCDPISGHTALYWYRQSLGQGLEFLIYFQGNSAPDKSGLPSDRFSAERTGGSVSTLTIQRTQQEDSAVYLCASSLQGADYGYTFGSGTRLTVV.

The CDR3 nucleotides read TGTGCCAGCAAGCCCGAGGGGGGAGTAGAGACCCAGTACTTC. Protein product: CASKPEGGVETQYF. V usage is TRBV9 and J usage is TRBJ2-5; D tentatively fits TRBD1 or TRBD2 (6 bases each). The CDR3 is 14 amino acids. Looked up from germline, CDR1 is SGDLS and CDR2 is YYNGEE. V lost 6 bases and J 4 bases, leaving 16 bases between the germline ends.

The chain is built from TRBV10-3 and TRBJ1-6, with D possibly TRBD1 on 6 matching bases. CDR3 length equals 13 residues. Trimming shortened V by 6 bases and J by 7 bases, and 10 bases separated the two germline ends. CDR1 ENHRY and CDR2 SYGVKD come from the germline V gene. CDR3 amino acids: CAIRQGLNSPLHF. The CDR3 nucleotides read TGTGCCATCAGACAGGGTTTGAATTCACCCCTCCACTTT.

The CDR3 DNA is TGCGCCAGCAGCCAAGATTATGAGGGAGGTGGAACTGAAGCTTTCTTT. It specifies CASSQDYEGGGTEAFF. The chain combines TRBV4-3 with TRBJ1-1, with no clear D. V lost 0 bases to trimming and J lost 5 bases, with 16 bases between them. The germline V gene has CDR1 LGHNA and CDR2 YSLEER. CDR3 size: 16 residues.

This clone was recorded once. V usage is TRBV4-3 and J usage is TRBJ1-1; perhaps TRBD1 as D (5 bases). Trimming removed 0 bases at V and 6 bases at J, with 14 bases between. The CDR3 totals 15 residues. From germline, CDR1 is LGHNA and CDR2 YSLEER. The CDR3 protein is CASSQEGYQGAEAFF. CDR3 coding DNA: TGCGCCAGCAGCCAAGAAGGTTACCAGGGAGCTGAAGCTTTCTTT.

The chain uses TRBV2 and TRBJ1-5; TRBD1 matches at 11 bases. The CDR3 sequence is 14 residues long. The trim removed 7 bases at V and 7 bases at J, leaving 6 bases unmatched. Germline CDR1 and CDR2: SNHLY and FYNNEI. CDR3: CASTGTGGRQPQHF. The CDR3 DNA reads as TGTGCCAGCACCGGGACAGGGGGTCGGCAGCCCCAGCATTTT.

The J gene is TRBJ1-1, the V gene TRBV6-6; weak D call: TRBD1 (5 bases). Looked up from germline, CDR1 is MNHNY and CDR2 is SVGAGI (reference sequence). CDR3 length equals 13 residues. The germline V and J ends were trimmed by 3 bases and 5 bases, with 10 bases remaining between them. CDR3 region: CASSYWGRTEAFF. As DNA, the CDR3 is TGTGCCAGCAGTTATTGGGGACGAACTGAAGCTTTCTTT.

V gene TRBV18 combines with J gene TRBJ1-1, with D tentatively TRBD1 (5 bases). The CDR3 is 14 residues long. Germline V gives CDR1 KGHSH, CDR2 LQKENI. V dropped 5 bases and J dropped 1 base, with 11 bases sitting between them. In DNA, the CDR3 is TGTGCCAGCTCAACTACAGGTGAGAACACTGAAGCTTTCTTT. Protein product: CASSTTGENTEAFF.

The sample holds one count of this clone. The chain has TRBV12-2 and TRBJ1-5. TRBV12-2 counts as a pseudogene. The length of the CDR3 is 16 residues. Here the CDR3 reads CASRFPGDGTCQPQHF. As DNA, the CDR3 is TGTGCAAGTCGCTTCCCTGGGGACGGGACCTGTCAGCCCCAGCATTTT.

This clone was found a few times. The chain combines TRBV18 with TRBJ2-7; tentative D call: TRBD1 (6 bases). This CDR3 is 17 amino acids long. V was trimmed by 3 bases and J by 3 bases, leaving 21 bases between them. CDR1 KGHSH and CDR2 LQKENI come from the germline V gene. CDR3 bases: TGTGCCAGCTCACCTGCTGGCAGGGGAGCTACCCACTACGAGCAGTACTTC. As protein: CASSPAGRGATHYEQYF.

Sample share makes this clone medium-sized. This chain links TRBV15 with TRBJ1-5; unclear D gene. The germline V gene has CDR1 LNHNV and CDR2 YYDKDF (reference sequence). The CDR3 spans 18 residues. V was trimmed by 2 bases and J by 5 bases, leaving 22 bases between them. The CDR3 loop reads CATSRRLPGSSHHQPQHF. The CDR3 nucleotides are TGTGCCACCAGCAGACGCTTACCCGGTAGCTCACATCATCAGCCCCAGCATTTT.

This rearrangement joins TRBV7-9 to TRBJ1-4; D is possibly TRBD1 (5 bases). CDR3 length: 14 amino acids. Germline V gene sequence: CDR1 SEHNR, CDR2 FQNEAQ (reference sequence). With 5 bases removed from V and 7 bases from J, the gap between germline ends came to 14 bases. The CDR3 bases are TGTGCCAGCAGCCCTAAAGGAGGGGTTGAAAAACTGTTTTTT. This sequence encodes CASSPKGGVEKLFF.

The chain is built from TRBV30 and TRBJ2-5; a weak D match, TRBD2 (5 bases). Trimming stripped 4 bases from V and 4 bases from J, with 16 bases between. This CDR3 contains 14 residues. Germline lookup yields CDR1 GTSNPN and CDR2 SVGIG (reference sequence). The CDR3 DNA follows: TGTGCCTGGAATTTCGGCGGCGGGCGAGAGACCCAGTACTTC. This gives the protein CAWNFGGGRETQYF.

V usage is TRBV7-2 and J usage is TRBJ2-3, with D maybe TRBD2 (5 bases). Per germline, CDR1 SGHTA and CDR2 FQGNSA. CDR3 length: 13 residues. V shed 0 bases and J shed 6 bases, with 7 bases lying between them. The DNA for the CDR3 is TGTGCCAGCAGCTTAGCGAGGGTGGATACGCAGTATTTT. It translates to CASSLARVDTQYF.

This clone was counted between two and nine times. This sequence joins TRBV19 and TRBJ1-6; D may be TRBD1 (5 bases). Germline V gene data show CDR1 as LNHDA and CDR2 as SQIVND (reference sequence). The CDR3 has 16 residues. Deletions cut 6 bases from V and 10 bases from J, with 22 bases between. This chain's CDR3 is CASRREGTTSRSPLHF. In DNA, the CDR3 is TGTGCCAGTAGACGGGAGGGGACCACGTCCCGATCACCCCTCCACTTT.

The V and J genes are TRBV7-2 and TRBJ1-2; possibly TRBD1 for D (5 bases). CDR3 size: 18 residues. CDR1 is SGHTA and CDR2 is FQGNSA in the germline V gene. Trimming shortened V by 1 base and J by 0 bases, and 18 bases separated the two germline ends. Written as DNA, the CDR3 is TGTGCCAGCAGCTTAGGTTTCCCCCGGGACGGAGCTAACTATGGCTACACCTTC. It translates to CASSLGFPRDGANYGYTF.

V is TRBV19 and J is TRBJ1-1; 7 nucleotides line up with TRBD1. The CDR3 totals 12 residues. CDR1 and CDR2 from the germline V gene are LNHDA and SQIVND (reference sequence). V was clipped by 5 bases and J by 6 bases; unmatched bases: 3. The CDR3 region has the DNA TGTGCCAGTAGTGCCCAGGGGGCTGAAGCTTTCTTT. It is translated as CASSAQGAEAFF.

This chain links TRBV6-1 with TRBJ1-1; D is uncertain. This CDR3 contains 11 residues. V was pared by 6 bases and J by 6 bases, with 8 bases between. CDR1 MNHNS and CDR2 SASEGT come from the germline V gene. The CDR3 DNA is TGTGCCAGCAGCCCCCAGCCTGAAGCTTTCTTT. This sequence encodes CASSPQPEAFF.

The V gene is TRBV9, the J gene TRBJ1-2; the D gene is possibly TRBD1 (5 bases). Trimming left V 6 bases short and J 6 bases short, with 15 bases between. CDR1 SGDLS and CDR2 YYNGEE come from the germline V gene. The CDR3 extends over 13 amino acids. CDR3 DNA sequence: TGTGCCAGCAAAAATGGGGCAGGAGATGGCTACACCTTC. This gives the protein CASKNGAGDGYTF.

This clone was picked up one time. The chain carries TRBV7-3 and TRBJ2-1; 9 bases align to TRBD1. In germline, CDR1 is SGHTA, CDR2 FQGTGA. There are 16 residues in the CDR3. The J segment lost 7 bases and the V segment lost 2 bases, leaving 9 bases of the junction unmatched. The CDR3 loop reads CASSLRTGTGLNEQFF. CDR3 in DNA: TGTGCCAGCAGCTTACGTACCGGGACAGGGTTGAATGAGCAGTTCTTC.